This T cell receptor (beta chain) was identified during a study of blood T cell repertoires in COVID-19. Individuals drawn from 24 US areas were roughly 18 to 95 years old. Before being deemed recovered, Cohort 3 donors had two negative PCRs, clearance, or symptom resolution. The method was immunoSEQ multiplex PCR; TCRdb's version includes in-frame clones alone and lacks a portion of them. The sample records some 270,000 clones, roughly 90% being singletons. CDR3 size: 15 residues. Germline CDR1 and CDR2: SNHLY and FYNNEI. Trimming stripped 4 bases from V and 5 bases from J, with 15 bases between. This chain links TRBV2 with TRBJ1-5, with D uncertain. This sequence originates from a woman aged 35 to 49 who had recovered from COVID-19. Sequences were obtained from PBMCs or T cells enriched from blood (not recorded which). The CDR3 DNA is TGTGCCAGCAGTGGTGGCCTTCCGAGGGATCAGCCCCAGCATTTT. Protein: CASSGGLPRDQPQHF. The complete variable domain, with remaining parts taken from reference TRBV2 and TRBJ1-5, reads EPEVTQTPSHQVTQMGQEVILRCVPISNHLYFYWYRQILGQKVEFLVSFYNNEISEKSEIFDDQFSVERPDGSNFTLKIRSTKLEDSAMYFCASSGGLPRDQPQHFGDGTRLSIL.